The entry that follows covers one TCR beta chain sequence. Profiled with immunoSEQ multiplex PCR; TCRdb holds only in-frame clones, not every one. The sample lists over 120,000 clones; 80% to 95% were seen once. This sample stems from a study of control samples from healthy donors and cancer patients. The length of the CDR3 is 15 residues. J was trimmed by 10 bases and V by 2 bases; bases with no gene match: 10. In germline, CDR1 is SGHRS, CDR2 YFSETQ. This chain links TRBV5-1 with TRBJ2-1; 9 nucleotides align to TRBD2. Source material: blood. The receptor was derived from a man younger than 45 in good health. DNA of the CDR3: TGCGCCAGCAGCTTCAGGACTAGCGCCCCTAAAGAGCAGTTCTTC. Translated: CASSFRTSAPKEQFF.